Detailed here is one T cell receptor (beta chain). The DNA is omitted, as the CDR3 cannot be located on it reliably, and the CDR3 follows TCRdb's listing. The CDR3 is 14 amino acids long, termini counted. CDR1 is MDHEN, CDR2 SYDVKM, per germline. A second PCR of about 6 to 11 cycles used a sample-barcoded 5' primer and a J-beta primer mix. Each CDR3 protein is one row after TCRdb ran MiXCR on the 5' RACE reads. The sample includes some 860,000 distinct CDR3 sequences, 45% to 70% of them seen just once. The data belong to a study of blood T cells in healthy people across ages. The sequencing sample was made of blood. The sequence came from a man in his forties or fifties in good health. V is TRBV28 and J is TRBJ2-7; the D call in the table, TRBD1, was not verified against the DNA. CDR3 protein: CASSSSGAFYEQYF.